This entry lists 26 T cell receptor beta chains sequenced from one sample in a study of blood T cell repertoires in COVID-19 (dated by TCRdb to between 2020 and 2021). The method was the immunoSEQ multiplex PCR assay. TCRdb re-hosts the immuneACCESS table, in-frame sequences only. Its copies lack some clones; in the studies checked, an unresolved V gene accounts for under half of them, and the cause for the rest is not known. Present in this sample are over 150,000 clones, roughly 80% of which were seen just once. Clones ranked in the top ten supply 12% of the sample. Source material: peripheral blood. These receptors originate from an elderly woman with COVID-19, enrolled during active disease.

The gene calls are TRBV28 and TRBJ1-5; 10 positions match TRBD1. The germline V gene has CDR1 MDHEN and CDR2 SYDVKM. This CDR3 comprises 16 residues. J lost 5 bases, V lost 2 bases, and 6 bases had no gene match. The CDR3 sequence: CASSLPLGQGDQPQHF. Here the CDR3 DNA reads TGTGCCAGCAGTTTACCCTTAGGACAGGGGGATCAGCCCCAGCATTTT.

The chain links TRBV9 to TRBJ2-5, with 10 bases lining up with TRBD2. Germline-derived CDR1 and CDR2 are SGDLS and YYNGEE. The V segment lost 2 bases and the J segment 4 bases; nucleotides outside the gene matches: 5. This CDR3 is built from 15 residues. The CDR3 DNA sequence: TGTGCCAGCAGCGTCTTAGCGGGGGGAGGAGAGACCCAGTACTTC. The encoded protein is CASSVLAGGGETQYF.

The V and J genes are TRBV6-2 or TRBV6-3 and TRBJ1-2; D perhaps matches TRBD1 (5 bases). Germline V CDR1 and CDR2: MNHEY, SVGEGT. V lost 4 bases to trimming and J lost 3 bases, with 9 bases between them. This CDR3 is built from 13 residues. The CDR3 sequence: CASSSQGHYGYTF. The CDR3 DNA reads TGTGCCAGCAGTTCCCAGGGCCACTATGGCTACACCTTC.

This clone appeared once. V and J are TRBV11-3 and TRBJ1-1; D uncertain. The V end lost 4 bases, the J end lost 3 bases, and 12 bases lay between the germline ends. There are 14 residues in the CDR3. Per the germline V gene, CDR1 is SGHNT and CDR2 is YENEEA. CDR3 protein: CASSSTFRDTEAFF. In DNA form, the CDR3 reads TGTGCCAGCAGCTCAACATTTCGGGACACTGAAGCTTTCTTT.

The genes are TRBV6-2 or TRBV6-3 and TRBJ1-6, with TRBD1 as a possible D gene (5 bases). Trimming stripped 4 bases from V and 6 bases from J, with 10 bases between. The CDR3 sequence is 14 residues long. Germline assignment: CDR1 MNHEY and CDR2 SVGEGT. Written as DNA, the CDR3 is TGTGCCAGCAGTTGGACAAGATCTAATTCACCCCTCCACTTT. Its protein is CASSWTRSNSPLHF.

Only one count was recorded for this clone. This rearrangement joins TRBV7-9 to TRBJ2-7; 10 bases line up with TRBD2. Germline V gene sequence: CDR1 SEHNR, CDR2 FQNEAQ (reference sequence). The CDR3 runs 15 residues. The junction had 6 bases not matched to a gene; V was cut back by 5 bases and J by 2 bases. CDR3 residues: CASSHTSGDPYEQYF. CDR3 nucleotide sequence: TGTGCCAGCAGCCATACTAGCGGGGACCCCTACGAGCAGTACTTC.

The rearrangement uses TRBV30 and TRBJ1-2; D is ambiguous. Trimming pared 0 bases from V and 4 bases from J, leaving 12 bases between. This CDR3 contains 14 residues. CDR1 is GTSNPN, CDR2 SVGIG, per germline (reference sequence). The CDR3 DNA reads as TGTGCCTGGAGTGTAAGTAGGGAGAGCTATGGCTACACCTTC. This gives the protein CAWSVSRESYGYTF.

The gene calls are TRBV19 and TRBJ1-6; TRBD1 might be the D (6 bases). V lost 5 bases and J lost 10, with 15 bases in between. The CDR3 has 14 residues. Germline V gene sequence: CDR1 LNHDA, CDR2 SQIVND (reference sequence). CDR3 sequence reads: CASSQQGSASPLHF. CDR3 DNA sequence: TGTGCCAGTAGTCAACAGGGCTCAGCCTCACCCCTCCACTTT.

V gene TRBV11-2 combines with J gene TRBJ2-7; possible D gene TRBD2, 6 bases. Trimming removed 6 bases from V and 3 bases from J, with 15 bases in between. This CDR3 has 14 residues. CDR1 and CDR2 (germline): SGHAT, FQNNGV. Written as DNA, the CDR3 is TGTGCCAGCAGTCCCTTCATTAGCGGCTACGAGCAGTACTTC. The encoded protein is CASSPFISGYEQYF.

This clone was counted a single time. This chain uses TRBV7-2 with TRBJ2-5; possible D gene TRBD1, 5 bases. V gave up 2 bases and J gave up 4 bases, with 14 bases separating them. This CDR3 comprises 15 residues. Per the germline V gene, CDR1 is SGHTA and CDR2 is FQGNSA. CDR3 nucleotides: TGTGCCAGCAGCTTAAGCGTCGCCAGGGCAGAGACCCAGTACTTC. It translates to CASSLSVARAETQYF.

This chain connects TRBV6-2 or TRBV6-3 to TRBJ1-2; the D gene is possibly TRBD1 (6 bases). This CDR3 is 13 amino acids long. V was pared by 2 bases and J by 6 bases, with 10 bases between. Looked up from germline, CDR1 is MNHEY and CDR2 is SVGEGT. The CDR3 nucleotides are TGTGCCAGCAGTTACGGACAGTTTGATGGCTACACCTTC. Amino acids: CASSYGQFDGYTF.

The rearrangement uses TRBV6-1 and TRBJ2-7; D may be TRBD2 (5 bases). Germline V gives CDR1 MNHNS, CDR2 SASEGT. The V end lost 2 bases, the J end lost 5 bases, and 19 bases lay between the germline ends. This CDR3 is 16 amino acids long. Here the CDR3 DNA reads TGTGCCAGCAGTGAATTGGTATACAGCACTAGAAACGAGCAGTACTTC. Its protein product is CASSELVYSTRNEQYF.

DNA of the CDR3: TGTGCCACCAGCCGACTAGCGGGGGTCACAGATACGCAGTATTTT. This gives the protein CATSRLAGVTDTQYF. The chain has TRBV6-5 and TRBJ2-3; TRBD2 matches 12 bases. The CDR3 is made up of 15 amino acids. The junction had 7 bases not matched to a gene; V was cut back by 10 bases and J by 2 bases. CDR1 MNHEY and CDR2 SVGAGI come from the germline V gene.

This clone was detected a few times. The chain combines TRBV3-1 (or the pseudogene TRBV3-2) with TRBJ1-4; 9 bases agree with TRBD1. The CDR3 extends over 14 amino acids. V gave up 4 bases and J gave up 5 bases; unmatched junction bases: 2. Germline V lookup: CDR1 LGHDT, CDR2 YNNKEL (reference sequence). CDR3 protein: CASSRGQGNEKLFF. CDR3 in DNA: TGTGCCAGCAGCCGAGGACAGGGGAATGAAAAACTGTTTTTT.

Of note for this clone: The sample carries other DNA sequences with the same CDR3. This chain links TRBV18 with TRBJ1-1; maybe TRBD1 (5 bases). Germline assignment: CDR1 KGHSH and CDR2 LQKENI. The V gene lost 4 bases and the J gene lost 0 bases, with 6 bases spanning the gap. The CDR3 length is 13 residues. The CDR3 here is CASSQGLNTEAFF. In nucleotides, the CDR3 is TGTGCCAGCTCACAGGGGTTGAACACTGAAGCTTTCTTT.

The chain uses TRBV19 and TRBJ2-7, with TRBD1 identical over 11 bases. There are 16 residues in the CDR3. V lost 4 bases to trimming and J lost 5 bases; unmatched junction nucleotides: 10. Looked up from germline, CDR1 is LNHDA and CDR2 is SQIVND (reference sequence). The CDR3 bases are TGTGCCAGTAGTACCGGGACAGGGGGTTCCGGGGACGAGCAGTACTTC. This encodes CASSTGTGGSGDEQYF.

The V and J genes are TRBV4-3 and TRBJ2-3; 10 nucleotides align to TRBD2. CDR1 is LGHNA and CDR2 is YSLEER in the germline V gene. V lost 0 bases to trimming and J lost 5 bases; unmatched junction nucleotides: 8. This CDR3 has 17 amino acids. In DNA, the CDR3 is TGCGCCAGCAGCCAAGAGAGAGCGGGGGGGCCAGGAGATACGCAGTATTTT. The encoded protein is CASSQERAGGPGDTQYF.

The chain is built from TRBV30 and TRBJ2-1, with 15 bases identical to TRBD2. Germline-derived CDR1 and CDR2 are GTSNPN and SVGIG (reference sequence). V lost 4 bases and J lost 10; bases outside the gene matches: 8. The CDR3 is 15 amino acids. The CDR3 is CAWTLGGLAGGEQFF. The CDR3 coding sequence is TGTGCCTGGACCTTAGGAGGACTAGCGGGGGGGGAGCAGTTCTTC.

This rearrangement joins TRBV5-1 to TRBJ2-1; the match to TRBD2 covers 12 bases. Germline V gene data show CDR1 as SGHRS and CDR2 as YFSETQ. This CDR3 is 19 amino acids long. V shed 4 bases, J shed 5 bases, and the junction held 16 bases outside the gene matches. CDR3 protein: CASSPSPGKLAGGNNEQFF. The DNA of the CDR3 is TGCGCCAGCAGCCCGAGCCCCGGTAAACTAGCGGGAGGTAACAATGAGCAGTTCTTC.

The J gene is TRBJ2-3, the V gene TRBV5-1; D may be TRBD2 (5 bases). This CDR3 is built from 16 residues. Germline V gene lookup returns CDR1 SGHRS and CDR2 YFSETQ. Between the trimmed V and J ends, which lost 1 base and 5 bases, there was a span of 17 bases. The chain's CDR3 is CASSLRADSVGDTQYF. For the CDR3, the DNA is TGCGCCAGCAGCTTGCGGGCGGATAGCGTGGGAGATACGCAGTATTTT. Variable domain in full (rest from reference TRBV5-1 and TRBJ2-3): KAGVTQTPRYLIKTRGQQVTLSCSPISGHRSVSWYQQTPGQGLQFLFEYFSETQRNKGNFPGRFSGRQFSNSRSEMNVSTLELGDSALYLCASSLRADSVGDTQYFGPGTRLTVL.

The chain uses TRBV5-5 and TRBJ1-2, with TRBD1 matching 7 bases. CDR3 size: 16 residues. Germline CDR1 SGHKS, CDR2 YYEKEE (reference sequence). Trimming took 4 bases from V and 5 from J; bases not matched to a gene: 14. As DNA, the CDR3 is TGTGCCAGCAGCCTGAGGGACAGTACCGTTGAATATGGCTACACCTTC. It codes for CASSLRDSTVEYGYTF.

CDR3 sequence (DNA): TGTGCCAGTAGCACGGGACAGATTTATAGCAATCAGCCCCAGCATTTT. This gives the protein CASSTGQIYSNQPQHF. V and J are TRBV19 and TRBJ1-5; 7 bases are shared with TRBD1. The CDR3 consists of 16 residues. Germline V CDR1 and CDR2: LNHDA, SQIVND (reference sequence). Trimming cost V 6 bases and J 0 bases; bases outside gene matches: 8.

This clone was recorded a few times. This rearrangement joins TRBV3-1 (or the pseudogene TRBV3-2) to TRBJ2-5; TRBD2 is a possible D gene (5 bases). The germline gives CDR1 LGHDT, CDR2 YNNKEL (reference sequence). V was clipped by 0 bases and J by 5 bases, with 13 bases between them. The CDR3 is 15 residues long. The CDR3 protein is CASSQDNGVWETQYF. In DNA form, the CDR3 reads TGTGCCAGCAGCCAAGATAACGGGGTTTGGGAGACCCAGTACTTC.

The rearrangement joins TRBV10-3 to TRBJ2-5, with TRBD1 matching 7 bases. The germline gives CDR1 ENHRY, CDR2 SYGVKD. The CDR3 spans 15 residues. V lost 3 bases, J lost 2 bases, and 6 bases stayed unmatched. The CDR3 DNA is TGTGCCATCAGTGATACCGGGACAGAGCAAGAGACCCAGTACTTC. Encoded protein: CAISDTGTEQETQYF.

The chain is built from TRBV27 and TRBJ2-5; D may be TRBD2 (6 bases). This CDR3 comprises 15 residues. Germline values: CDR1 MNHEY, CDR2 SMNVEV (reference sequence). The V gene lost 2 bases and the J gene lost 5 bases, with 15 bases spanning the gap. The CDR3 sequence: CASSLRWDSAETQYF. The CDR3 nucleotides are TGTGCCAGCAGTTTACGGTGGGACTCGGCGGAGACCCAGTACTTC.

The rearrangement uses TRBV9 and TRBJ1-2; 9 nucleotides agree with TRBD1. Germline CDR1 reads SGDLS; CDR2 reads YYNGEE. The length of the CDR3 is 15 residues. V trimming: 1 base; J trimming: 8 bases; junction bases outside the gene matches: 9. The CDR3 sequence is CASSVMDRGMRGYTF. The CDR3 nucleotides read TGTGCCAGCAGCGTAATGGACAGGGGAATGCGGGGCTACACCTTC. Variable domain in full (rest from reference TRBV9 and TRBJ1-2): DSGVTQTPKHLITATGQRVTLRCSPRSGDLSVYWYQQSLDQGLQFLIQYYNGEERAKGNILERFSAQQFPDLHSELNLSSLELGDSALYFCASSVMDRGMRGYTFGSGTRLTVV.